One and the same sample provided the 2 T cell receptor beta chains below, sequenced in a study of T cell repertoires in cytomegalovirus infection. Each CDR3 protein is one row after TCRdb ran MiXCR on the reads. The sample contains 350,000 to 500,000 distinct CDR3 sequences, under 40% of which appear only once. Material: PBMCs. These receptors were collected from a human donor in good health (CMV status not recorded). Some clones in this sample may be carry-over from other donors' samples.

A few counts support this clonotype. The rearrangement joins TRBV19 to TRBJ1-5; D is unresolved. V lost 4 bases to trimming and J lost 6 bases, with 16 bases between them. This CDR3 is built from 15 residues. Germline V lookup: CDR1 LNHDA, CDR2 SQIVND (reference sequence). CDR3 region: CASSTVMGWSQPQHF. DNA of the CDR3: TGTGCCAGTAGTACCGTGATGGGATGGTCTCAGCCCCAGCATTTT. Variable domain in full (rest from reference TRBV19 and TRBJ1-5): DGGITQSPKYLFRKEGQNVTLSCEQNLNHDAMYWYRQDPGQGLRLIYYSQIVNDFQKGDIAEGYSVSREKKESFPLTVTSAQKNPTAFYLCASSTVMGWSQPQHFGDGTRLSIL.

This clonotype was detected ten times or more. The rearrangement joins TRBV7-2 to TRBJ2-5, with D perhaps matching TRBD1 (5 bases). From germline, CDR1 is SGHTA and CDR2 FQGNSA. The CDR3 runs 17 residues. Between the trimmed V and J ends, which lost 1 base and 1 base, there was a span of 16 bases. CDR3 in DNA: TGTGCCAGCAGCTTAGAGGGGCGGCTATCTCTCCAAGAGACCCAGTACTTC. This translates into CASSLEGRLSLQETQYF.